These T cell receptor beta chains were read from a single sample in a study of shared clonotypes between healthy human individuals. The assay was immunoSEQ multiplex PCR, and TCRdb's table has in-frame clones only and misses some. The table records about 2.2 million clones, approximately 92% of them present only once. Sequenced material: naive CD8+ T cells from PBMCs. The source of these receptors is a man younger than 30 in good health. Some clones in this sample may be carry-over from other donors' samples. Each CDR3 is given with its conserved first and last residue. D genes are given only for firm matches.

>TRBV27|TRBJ2-3|TRBD2
TGTGCCAGCAGTTTATGGACTAGCGGCGTCACAGATACGCAGTATTTT
CASSLWTSGVTDTQYF
>TRBV9|TRBJ2-3|TRBD2
TGTGCCAGCAGCGCCGGGACTAGCGGGAGACCCACAGATACGCAGTATTTT
CASSAGTSGRPTDTQYF
>TRBV27|TRBJ2-7|.
TGTGCCAGCAGCCCTCGGGGAGGACGGAAGTACTTC
CASSPRGGRKYF
>TRBV2|TRBJ1-4|.
TGTGCCAGCAGGGTCCAGGGTTCCAATGAAAAACTGTTTTTT
CASRVQGSNEKLFF
>TRBV30|TRBJ1-2|TRBD1
TGTGCCTGTCCCCCAGGGGGGGCCCACTATGGCTACACCTTC
CACPPGGAHYGYTF
>TRBV2|TRBJ2-3|TRBD2
TGTGCCAGAGGGACTAGCGGCCCGCGGGGCACAGATACGCAGTATTTT
CARGTSGPRGTDTQYF
>TRBV28|TRBJ2-3|.
TGTGCCAGCAGTGGTTCCGACAGTCCTACAGATACGCAGTATTTT
CASSGSDSPTDTQYF
>TRBV27|TRBJ2-1|TRBD1
TGTGCCAGCAGTGTCAGCTCAGGGGGCTACAATGAGCAGTTCTTC
CASSVSSGGYNEQFF
>TRBV28|TRBJ2-3|.
TGTGCCAGCAGTTTAGGTCTGGCGATCAGCACAGATACGCAGTATTTT
CASSLGLAISTDTQYF
>TRBV7-2|TRBJ2-1|.
TGTGCCAGCAGCTTTTCACTTTGGACAGTGGACAATGAGCAGTTCTTC
CASSFSLWTVDNEQFF
>TRBV15|TRBJ1-4|TRBD1
TGTGCCACCAAGAACAGGGGAGGAGGAGAAAAACTGTTTTTT
CATKNRGGGEKLFF
>TRBV11-1|TRBJ2-1|.
TGTGCCAGCAGCTTAGTAGGGGACTCTAATGAGCAGTTCTTC
CASSLVGDSNEQFF
>TRBV28|TRBJ1-5|.
TGTGCCAGCAGCACAGAGGATCAGCCCCAGCATTTT
CASSTEDQPQHF
>TRBV27|TRBJ1-4|.
TGTGCCAGCAGTTTATCGGGAAGGGTAGGGCGAGCTAATGAAAAACTGTTTTTT
CASSLSGRVGRANEKLFF